The rows below give T cell receptor beta chains drawn from one sample of a study of STAT5B mutations in CD4+ large granular lymphocyte leukemia. Sequencing was performed with immunoSEQ multiplex PCR; in TCRdb, only in-frame clones are kept and a portion is missing. The sample holds fewer than 45,000 clones, more than 60% seen once. Material: CD4+ T cells from blood buffy coats. The origin of the receptors is a human donor in good health. Each CDR3 is given with its conserved first and last residue. The order of the fields is CDR3 length, D gene, clone size, J gene, V gene, CDR3 DNA, CDR3 protein. A D gene is named only where the DNA matches it firmly. Clone size is not always given. Where it is, it says once, few, many or a class for expanded clones.

>16|TRBD1|once|TRBJ2-7|TRBV19
TGTGCCAGTAGGGACCCGGGACAGGGTAGGTCCGACGAGCAGTACTTC
CASRDPGQGRSDEQYF
>15|TRBD1|NA|TRBJ2-5|TRBV5-1
TGCGCCAGCAGCTTTAACAGGGGGCAAGGAGAGACCCAGTACTTC
CASSFNRGQGETQYF
>15|TRBD1|NA|TRBJ2-3|TRBV5-1
TGCGCCAGCAGCTTGGGGGACAGAAAGGCAGATACGCAGTATTTT
CASSLGDRKADTQYF
>15|NA|NA|TRBJ2-1|TRBV9
TGTGCCAGCAGCGTAGCTGGGCCACTCTACAATGAGCAGTTCTTC
CASSVAGPLYNEQFF
>16|TRBD2|NA|TRBJ2-7|TRBV9
TGTGCCAGCAGTGCTAAACTAGCGGGAGGGCCCGGGGAGCAGTACTTC
CASSAKLAGGPGEQYF
>11|NA|NA|TRBJ1-1|TRBV7-9
TGTGCCAGCAGCTTAGAGGGTGAAGCTTTCTTT
CASSLEGEAFF
>15|TRBD2|NA|TRBJ2-1|TRBV10-3
TGTGCCATCAGTGGACTAGCAGGTACCTACAATGAGCAGTTCTTC
CAISGLAGTYNEQFF
>15|TRBD2|NA|TRBJ2-1|TRBV5-4
TGTGCCAGCAGCTTAGCGGGGGGGGGCTACAATGAGCAGTTCTTC
CASSLAGGGYNEQFF
>16|TRBD2|NA|TRBJ2-3|TRBV10-2
TGCGCCAGCAGTGAGAACGGGGGGGGCCTCACAGATACGCAGTATTTT
CASSENGGGLTDTQYF
>15|NA|NA|TRBJ2-2|TRBV10-3
TGTGCCATCAGTGAGTCTCGGGATAGGACCGGGGAGCTGTTTTTT
CAISESRDRTGELFF
>14|NA|NA|TRBJ2-1|TRBV28
TGTGCCAGCACTACTCCCTCAGAGTACAATGAGCAGTTCTTC
CASTTPSEYNEQFF
>14|TRBD2|NA|TRBJ2-1|TRBV7-2
TGTGCCAGCAGCTCCATAGCGGGGGCCCCTGAGCAGTTCTTC
CASSSIAGAPEQFF
>13|NA|NA|TRBJ2-7|TRBV7-2
TGTGCCAGCAGCTGGCGGCAGATGGACGAGCAGTACTTC
CASSWRQMDEQYF
>13|NA|NA|TRBJ2-2|TRBV5-4
TGTGCCAGCAGCTCCTCTAACACCGGGGAGCTGTTTTTT
CASSSSNTGELFF
>14|TRBD1|NA|TRBJ2-3|TRBV2
TGTGCCAGCAGTGTCCGGACAGGGACAGATACGCAGTATTTT
CASSVRTGTDTQYF
>15|TRBD2|NA|TRBJ2-5|TRBV9
TGTGCCAGCAGCATTAACCGGGGGGGCCAAGAGACCCAGTACTTC
CASSINRGGQETQYF
>15|NA|NA|TRBJ2-3|TRBV29-1
TGCAGCGTTGCCCAAATTTGGGGGGCGGGGGATACGCAGTATTTT
CSVAQIWGAGDTQYF
>14|TRBD1|NA|TRBJ2-3|TRBV7-3
TGTGCCAGCAGCCTCGGGACAGGGCCAGATACGCAGTATTTT
CASSLGTGPDTQYF
>18|NA|NA|TRBJ2-4|TRBV7-2
TGTGCCAGCAGCTTTGGTGGGAGTAGGTGGGGGGCCAAAAACATTCAGTACTTC
CASSFGGSRWGAKNIQYF
>13|NA|NA|TRBJ2-7|TRBV7-9
TGTGCCAGCAGCTCGACAGGAGGATACGAGCAGTACTTC
CASSSTGGYEQYF
>16|NA|NA|TRBJ2-7|TRBV27
TGTGCCAGCAGTTTATACGGGGGTCTGAGCTCCTACGAGCAGTACTTC
CASSLYGGLSSYEQYF
>18|NA|few|TRBJ2-2|TRBV14
TGTGCCAGCAGCCAATCCGTCCAGGTCGTTATGAGCACCGGGGAGCTGTTTTTT
CASSQSVQVVMSTGELFF
>16|NA|NA|TRBJ2-5|TRBV7-8
TGTGCCAGCAGCTTAACCTGGGGAACTTTGGCAGAGACCCAGTACTTC
CASSLTWGTLAETQYF
>16|NA|NA|TRBJ1-4|TRBV5-1
TGCGCCAGCAGCTTTTTCCAGGGGTCTAAAAATGAAAAACTGTTTTTT
CASSFFQGSKNEKLFF
>14|NA|NA|TRBJ2-1|TRBV6-6
TGTGCCAGCAGTTACTCGGCAGCGATGGGTGAGCAGTTCTTC
CASSYSAAMGEQFF
>12|TRBD1|NA|TRBJ1-1|TRBV19
TGTGCCAGTAATTCGGACAGGGCTGAAGCTTTCTTT
CASNSDRAEAFF
>12|NA|few|TRBJ1-5|TRBV30
TGTGCCTGGAGTGTAAGCGGCCAGCCCCAGCATTTT
CAWSVSGQPQHF
>17|TRBD2|NA|TRBJ2-5|TRBV5-4
TGTGCCAGCAGCTTGGGGGAAGCGGGAGGACGCCAAGAGACCCAGTACTTC
CASSLGEAGGRQETQYF
>18|NA|NA|TRBJ2-6|TRBV5-7
TGTGCCAGCAGCTTGGCCGGAAAGGGGAGCGGTGGGGCCAACGTCCTGACTTTC
CASSLAGKGSGGANVLTF